These T cell receptor beta chains were read from a single sample in a study of blood T cell repertoires in COVID-19. TCRdb's copy holds only in-frame clones and misses some; the assay was immunoSEQ multiplex PCR. Here the sample spans about 270,000 clones, 88% being singletons. Sequencing was done on a sample of PBMCs or T cells enriched from blood (not recorded which). These TCRs come from a woman aged 60-75 years in a cohort exposed to, infected with or recovered from COVID-19 (not recorded which). CDR3s include the opening cysteine and the closing phenylalanine or tryptophan. A D gene is named only where the DNA matches it firmly. Some rows mark clone size as missing; the rest say once, few, many or name a class of expanded clone.

d_gene	v_gene	abundance	j_gene	CDR3nt	CDR3aa
.	TRBV3-1/TRBV3-2	.	TRBJ1-4	TGTGCCAGCAGCCACAACGGGTTACTGTTTTTT	CASSHNGLLFF
TRBD1	TRBV18	.	TRBJ1-4	TGTGCCAGCTCACTAGGACAGGACTATAATGAAAAACTGTTTTTT	CASSLGQDYNEKLFF
.	TRBV28	.	TRBJ1-6	TGTGCCAGCAGGACATCAGGGGAGGGAACCTATAATTCACCCCTCCACTTT	CASRTSGEGTYNSPLHF
TRBD1	TRBV5-1	.	TRBJ2-7	TGCGCCAGCAGTCCGGCAGGGGGCTTCGGGGAGCAGTACTTC	CASSPAGGFGEQYF
TRBD2	TRBV29-1	.	TRBJ2-7	TGCAGCGTTTCTTTACCCCGGACTAGCGCCTCCTACGAGCAGTACTTC	CSVSLPRTSASYEQYF
TRBD1	TRBV5-1	.	TRBJ2-7	TGCGCCAGCAGCGGACAGGGTTGGGAGCAGTACTTC	CASSGQGWEQYF
TRBD2	TRBV7-6	.	TRBJ2-3	TGTGCCAGCAGCGCGGATAGCGGGAGGGGCACAGATACGCAGTATTTT	CASSADSGRGTDTQYF
.	TRBV5-1	.	TRBJ2-3	TGCGCCAGCAGCTTAAGACAGACTAGCACAGATACGCAGTATTTT	CASSLRQTSTDTQYF
.	TRBV27	.	TRBJ1-4	TGTGCCAGCAGTTCGAGGGGGAAAACAACTAATGAAAAACTGTTTTTT	CASSSRGKTTNEKLFF
TRBD1	TRBV6-5	.	TRBJ1-4	TGTGCCACCTTACAGGGGGCGGTGGCTAATGAAAAACTGTTTTTT	CATLQGAVANEKLFF
.	TRBV21-1	.	TRBJ2-2	TGTGCCAGCCCCCGACTAGCGGGAGGCCCCGGGGAGCTGTTTTTT	CASPRLAGGPGELFF
.	TRBV3-1/TRBV3-2	.	TRBJ2-7	TGTGCCAGCAGCCACGGAGCGTCCGGGCAGTACTTC	CASSHGASGQYF
.	TRBV13	once	TRBJ2-7	TGTGCCAGCAGCTCCGACAGGAGCCCCTACGAGCAGTACTTC	CASSSDRSPYEQYF
TRBD2	TRBV7-3	.	TRBJ2-1	TGTGCCAGCAGCGTAAGCTCCGGGACTAGCGTCCGAGAGCAGTTCTTC	CASSVSSGTSVREQFF
TRBD1	TRBV3-1/TRBV3-2	.	TRBJ2-1	TGTGCCAGCAGCCAAGGGGCAGGGGGAACGGATGAGCAGTTCTTC	CASSQGAGGTDEQFF
.	TRBV28	once	TRBJ1-5	TGTGCCGCCGAGGGCAGCTATAGCAATCAGCCCCAGCATTTT	CAAEGSYSNQPQHF
.	TRBV5-1	.	TRBJ1-3	TGCGCCAGCAGCCCGGGGGGCTCCGGTGGAAACACCATATATTTT	CASSPGGSGGNTIYF
TRBD1	TRBV28	.	TRBJ1-6	TGTGCCAGCAGTTTTTCTACAGGGGGCTCCTATAATTCACCCCTCCACTTT	CASSFSTGGSYNSPLHF
TRBD2	TRBV7-2	.	TRBJ2-7	TGTGCCAGCAGCTCCACTAGCGGGATGACCTACGAGCAGTACTTC	CASSSTSGMTYEQYF
.	TRBV5-1	.	TRBJ1-6	TGCGCCAGCAGCTTGGCAGGGGTCTCGCTCCTCCACTTT	CASSLAGVSLLHF
TRBD1	TRBV28	.	TRBJ2-7	TGTGCCAGCAGGGGGACAGGGAGCTCCTACGAGCAGTACTTC	CASRGTGSSYEQYF
TRBD2	TRBV2	.	TRBJ2-1	TGTGCCAGCACAGCTAGCGGTCCCTACAATGAGCAGTTCTTC	CASTASGPYNEQFF
TRBD1	TRBV7-2	.	TRBJ2-1	TGTGCCAGCAGCTTAGGAGGTGACAGGGTTTCGGGGGAGCAGTTCTTC	CASSLGGDRVSGEQFF
.	TRBV2	.	TRBJ1-5	TGTGCCAGCAAGTCGGACACTGTCTCCCAGCATTTT	CASKSDTVSQHF
.	TRBV25-1	.	TRBJ1-1	TGTGCCAGCAGTCCGATTGGGGAGGCTGGTGAAGCTTTCTTT	CASSPIGEAGEAFF
TRBD1	TRBV10-1	.	TRBJ2-1	TGCGCCAGCAACCCTGGGGGGACAGGGGCCCTCGGGGAGCAGTTCTTC	CASNPGGTGALGEQFF
TRBD2	TRBV11-2	.	TRBJ2-3	TGTGCCAGCGGGAAAAGCGGGAGGGCTGTATCAGATACGCAGTATTTT	CASGKSGRAVSDTQYF
.	TRBV28	once	TRBJ1-3	TGTGCCAGCAGTCGCGCCTCGGGCACCATATATTTT	CASSRASGTIYF
TRBD2	TRBV19	once	TRBJ2-5	TGTGCCAGTAGTCTTACAGGGGCCAGCGGGAGGGTCGGGGCGACCCAGTACTTC	CASSLTGASGRVGATQYF
.	TRBV7-9	.	TRBJ2-1	TGTGCCAGCAGCGGAACGGGTTACACTGAGCAGTTCTTC	CASSGTGYTEQFF
TRBD2	TRBV10-3	.	TRBJ2-1	TGTGCCATCAGTCGGACTAGCGGGATCTCTGAGCAGTTCTTC	CAISRTSGISEQFF
TRBD1	TRBV19	.	TRBJ1-5	TGTGCCAGTACGGGCAGGGGGATCGGCAATCAGCCCCAGCATTTT	CASTGRGIGNQPQHF
TRBD2	TRBV5-4	.	TRBJ2-2	TGTGCCAGCAGCCTGGGACTAACGAACACCGGGGAGCTGTTTTTT	CASSLGLTNTGELFF
TRBD1	TRBV7-9	.	TRBJ1-1	TGTGCCAGCAGCTTAAAACCTGGACAGGGGACCCTGAACACTGAAGCTTTCTTT	CASSLKPGQGTLNTEAFF
.	TRBV5-1	.	TRBJ2-5	TGCGCCAGCAGCTTGGGCTCAGGGATGCGAGAGACCCAGTACTTC	CASSLGSGMRETQYF
TRBD1	TRBV27	once	TRBJ2-7	TGTGCCAGCACCTCCGACAGGGGGGGTTACTACGAGCAGTACTTC	CASTSDRGGYYEQYF
TRBD2	TRBV7-3	once	TRBJ2-3	TGTGCCAGCAGCATCACTAGCGGATCCACAGATACGCAGTATTTT	CASSITSGSTDTQYF
TRBD1	TRBV3-1/TRBV3-2	.	TRBJ2-7	TGTGCCAGCAGCCGACAGGGGGGATTCGACGAGCAGTACTTC	CASSRQGGFDEQYF
.	TRBV12-3/TRBV12-4	.	TRBJ1-5	TGTGCCAGCAGTCTCAGGGGAAATCAGCCCCAGCATTTT	CASSLRGNQPQHF
TRBD1	TRBV28	.	TRBJ2-6	TGTGCCAGCAGCGGACAGGGGGGCTTCTCTGGGGCCAACGTCCTGACTTTC	CASSGQGGFSGANVLTF